These 23 T cell receptor beta chains originate from one sample sequenced in a study of blood T cell repertoires in COVID-19. The method was immunoSEQ multiplex PCR; TCRdb's version includes in-frame clones alone and lacks a portion of them. The table shows about 85,000 clones, with almost 90% occurring only once. Input material: peripheral blood. Receptors were obtained from an elderly woman with active or convalescent COVID-19.

The chain joins TRBV27 to TRBJ2-3; TRBD2 matches at 12 bases. The CDR3 contains 16 residues. V shed 5 bases and J 2 bases; nucleotides not matched to a gene: 5. CDR1 and CDR2 (germline): MNHEY, SMNVEV (reference sequence). The CDR3 nucleotides read TGTGCCAGCAGTCCGGGACTAGCGGGTCTCACAGATACGCAGTATTTT. Amino acids: CASSPGLAGLTDTQYF.

The chain links TRBV7-9 to TRBJ1-2; no clear D. CDR1 and CDR2 from the germline V gene are SEHNR and FQNEAQ (reference sequence). This CDR3 has 11 residues. V was shortened by 5 bases and J by 5 bases, with 6 bases between the two germline ends. CDR3 nucleotide sequence: TGTGCCAGCAGCGTTCATTATGGCTACACCTTC. It yields the protein CASSVHYGYTF.

This chain links TRBV7-2 with TRBJ1-5; 7 nucleotides match TRBD1. V shed 5 bases, J shed 0 bases, and the junction held 13 bases outside the gene matches. The CDR3 is made up of 18 amino acids. CDR1 and CDR2 from the germline V gene are SGHTA and FQGNSA. CDR3 amino acids: CASSLSYDRADSNQPQHF. The CDR3 DNA follows: TGTGCCAGCAGCCTTTCTTACGACAGGGCGGATAGCAATCAGCCCCAGCATTTT. Full variable domain (outside the CDR3, taken from reference TRBV7-2 and TRBJ1-5): GAGVSQSPSNKVTEKGKDVELRCDPISGHTALYWYRQSLGQGLEFLIYFQGNSAPDKSGLPSDRFSAERTGGSVSTLTIQRTQQEDSAVYLCASSLSYDRADSNQPQHFGDGTRLSIL.

The V call is TRBV13, the J call TRBJ2-5, with TRBD2 matching 11 bases. The J segment lost 4 bases and the V segment lost 0 bases, leaving 7 bases of the junction unmatched. Germline assignment: CDR1 PRHDT and CDR2 FYEKMQ (reference sequence). The CDR3 is 17 residues long. The CDR3 nucleotides are TGTGCCAGCAGCTTAGGCCTTGGTAGCGGGAGGGGAGAGACCCAGTACTTC. Residues: CASSLGLGSGRGETQYF.

The chain is built from TRBV7-2 and TRBJ2-3; 7 positions match TRBD2. CDR1 is SGHTA, CDR2 FQGNSA, per germline. The CDR3 is made up of 16 amino acids. J was trimmed by 1 base and V by 1 base; bases with no gene match: 5. CDR3 residues: CASSLGLAGGTDTQYF. The CDR3 DNA is TGTGCCAGCAGCTTAGGACTAGCAGGAGGCACAGATACGCAGTATTTT.

This chain joins TRBV28 and TRBJ2-7; TRBD1 aligns across 9 bases. Germline loops: CDR1 MDHEN, CDR2 SYDVKM. This CDR3 has 13 amino acids. V lost 10 bases, J lost 4 bases, and 8 bases stayed unmatched. CDR3 sequence: CATHRGQLYEQYF. CDR3 coding DNA: TGTGCCACCCACAGGGGGCAATTGTACGAGCAGTACTTC. The full variable domain, its missing parts supplied by reference TRBV28 and TRBJ2-7, is DVKVTQSSRYLVKRTGEKVFLECVQDMDHENMFWYRQDPGLGLRLIYFSYDVKMKEKGDIPEGYSVSREKKERFSLILESASTNQTSMYLCATHRGQLYEQYFGPGTRLTVT.

The chain is built from TRBV4-3 and TRBJ2-1, with 8 bases fitting TRBD2. With V trimmed by 1 base and J by 9 bases, 8 bases remained unmatched. CDR3 length equals 15 residues. The germline V gene encodes CDR1 LGHNA and CDR2 YSLEER. The DNA for the CDR3 is TGCGCCAGCAGCCAAGTGCGAGCGGGAGTAGGTGAGCAGTTCTTC. Translating it yields CASSQVRAGVGEQFF.

The rearrangement joins TRBV10-3 to TRBJ1-6; D not certain. The germline CDR1 and CDR2 sequences are ENHRY and SYGVKD. This CDR3 has 15 amino acids. Trimming pared 0 bases from V and 9 bases from J, leaving 12 bases between. This CDR3 reads CAISESGSPGSPLHF. The CDR3 region has the DNA TGTGCCATCAGTGAGTCGGGGAGTCCCGGTTCACCCCTCCACTTT.

This sequence joins TRBV5-4 and TRBJ2-3; 10 positions agree with TRBD1. V lost 6 bases, J lost 7 bases, and 8 bases stayed unmatched. Germline values: CDR1 SGHNT, CDR2 YYREEE (reference sequence). The CDR3 is 14 amino acids. CDR3 nucleotide sequence: TGTGCCAGCACCCGGGACAGGGGTTCGAATACGCAGTATTTT. Translation gives CASTRDRGSNTQYF. Filled out from reference TRBV5-4 and TRBJ2-3, the complete variable domain reads ETGVTQSPTHLIKTRGQQVTLRCSSQSGHNTVSWYQQALGQGPQFIFQYYREEENGRGNFPPRFSGLQFPNYSSELNVNALELDDSALYLCASTRDRGSNTQYFGPGTRLTVL.

The chain uses TRBV28 and TRBJ2-7; 11 bases are shared with TRBD1. V gave up 6 bases and J gave up 5 bases; unmatched junction bases: 6. Germline assignment: CDR1 MDHEN and CDR2 SYDVKM. The CDR3 has 14 residues. CDR3 region: CASRGGTGGHEQYF. CDR3 bases: TGTGCCAGCAGGGGGGGGACAGGGGGACACGAGCAGTACTTC.

V and J are TRBV5-1 and TRBJ2-1, with 7 bases aligning to TRBD1. Germline CDR1 SGHRS, CDR2 YFSETQ. This CDR3 is built from 15 residues. Trimming removed 0 bases from V and 2 bases from J; junction bases left unmatched: 2. The CDR3 region is CASSLAQGAYNEQFF. CDR3 coding DNA: TGCGCCAGCAGCTTGGCCCAGGGGGCCTACAATGAGCAGTTCTTC.

This clone was seen a single time. The V and J genes are TRBV5-1 and TRBJ1-1; a possible D gene is TRBD1 (5 bases). V shed 0 bases and J shed 2 bases, with 8 bases lying between them. The CDR3 runs to 14 residues. From germline, CDR1 is SGHRS and CDR2 YFSETQ. The CDR3 here is CASSLDRPNTEAFF. The CDR3 coding sequence is TGCGCCAGCAGCTTGGACAGGCCAAACACTGAAGCTTTCTTT.

The chain has TRBV27 and TRBJ1-1; TRBD1 agrees at 7 bases. J gave up 1 base and V 6 bases, and 2 bases lay outside the gene matches. Germline V gene sequence: CDR1 MNHEY, CDR2 SMNVEV (reference sequence). There are 13 residues in the CDR3. This chain's CDR3 is CASRRQGNTEAFF. The CDR3 nucleotides are TGTGCCAGCAGAAGACAGGGGAACACTGAAGCTTTCTTT.

V is TRBV28 and J is TRBJ2-2, with a weak D call TRBD1 (6 bases). This CDR3 contains 16 residues. The V end was cut by 7 bases, the J end by 4 bases, with 19 bases between. The germline gives CDR1 MDHEN, CDR2 SYDVKM. DNA for the CDR3: TGTGCCAGCAACTACCGACCGCGAGGGGGCACCGGGGAGCTGTTTTTT. This sequence encodes CASNYRPRGGTGELFF.

This chain connects TRBV6-7 to TRBJ1-1; TRBD1 matches 8 bases. TRBV6-7 is recorded as an ORF, its role being uncertain. The CDR3 is 18 residues long. The V gene end was trimmed by 7 bases and the J gene end by 1 base; junction bases not matched to a gene: 17. The CDR3 nucleotides read TGTGCCAGCAACTTAATCCGGGACAGGAGCACTCCGAACACTGAAGCTTTCTTT. Its translation is CASNLIRDRSTPNTEAFF.

V and J are TRBV27 and TRBJ2-5; perhaps TRBD1 as D (5 bases). Trimming cost V 0 bases and J 5 bases, with 10 bases left between them. Germline CDR1 reads MNHEY; CDR2 reads SMNVEV (reference sequence). The CDR3 consists of 14 residues. The CDR3 region has the DNA TGTGCCAGCAGTTTATCCCAGGGTCGCGAGACCCAGTACTTC. It encodes CASSLSQGRETQYF.

The V call is TRBV27, the J call TRBJ2-5; 7 bases line up with TRBD2. Per germline, CDR1 MNHEY and CDR2 SMNVEV (reference sequence). The CDR3 is 13 amino acids. V was clipped by 1 base and J by 5 bases; unmatched bases: 1. The CDR3 sequence is CASSLFGRETQYF. The DNA of the CDR3 is TGTGCCAGCAGTTTATTCGGGAGGGAGACCCAGTACTTC.

This sequence joins TRBV5-1 and TRBJ2-5, with 7 bases fitting TRBD1. This CDR3 region has 13 residues. The germline V gene encodes CDR1 SGHRS and CDR2 YFSETQ. The ends lost 4 bases at V and 5 bases at J; junction bases unmatched: 5. DNA of the CDR3: TGCGCCAGCAGCGCAGGGGGATGGGAGACCCAGTACTTC. This gives the protein CASSAGGWETQYF.

V usage is TRBV12-1 and J usage is TRBJ1-2; the listed D gene, TRBD1, was not tested against the DNA. TRBV12-1 is a pseudogene locus. This CDR3 has 20 amino acids. The CDR3 here is CASSFPPTGQGPHALYGYTF. The CDR3 DNA sequence: TGTGCCAGCAGCTTCCCTCCCACAGGGCAGGGGCCACACGCTCTCTATGGCTACACCTTC.

In this sample, this clone turned up a few times. The V and J genes are TRBV30 and TRBJ1-3; TRBD1 is a possible D gene (6 bases). The CDR3 length is 13 residues. Trimming shortened V by 6 bases and J by 9 bases, and 18 bases separated the two germline ends. The germline gives CDR1 GTSNPN, CDR2 SVGIG (reference sequence). The CDR3 DNA reads as TGTGCCTGCCCAAGGTCAGGGGAACGCACCATATATTTT. It encodes CACPRSGERTIYF.

The rearrangement links TRBV7-2 to TRBJ1-5, with D possibly being TRBD1 (6 bases). The CDR3 runs 16 residues. V lost 4 bases, J lost 1 base, and 14 bases lay in between. Germline CDR1 is SGHTA and CDR2 is FQGNSA. The CDR3 DNA is TGTGCCAGCAGCTCGTGGGGGGGGGCGAGCAATCAGCCCCAGCATTTT. Its protein product is CASSSWGGASNQPQHF.

This clone was seen just once. The V and J genes are TRBV28 and TRBJ2-2; no firm D call. V lost 4 bases and J 3 bases, leaving 15 bases between the germline ends. The CDR3 totals 16 residues. Germline CDR1 reads MDHEN; CDR2 reads SYDVKM. CDR3 sequence reads: CASSSPSTEYTGELFF. The DNA for the CDR3 is TGTGCCAGCAGTTCTCCCTCGACGGAGTACACCGGGGAGCTGTTTTTT.

This clone was counted at least ten times. The chain carries TRBV2 and TRBJ2-5, with 7 bases aligning to TRBD1. This CDR3 has 12 amino acids. Unmatched junction bases numbered 5, after V lost 8 bases and J lost 5 bases. The germline gives CDR1 SNHLY, CDR2 FYNNEI. Written as DNA, the CDR3 is TGTGCCAGCCAGAGGGGGCGGGAGACCCAGTACTTC. It specifies CASQRGRETQYF.